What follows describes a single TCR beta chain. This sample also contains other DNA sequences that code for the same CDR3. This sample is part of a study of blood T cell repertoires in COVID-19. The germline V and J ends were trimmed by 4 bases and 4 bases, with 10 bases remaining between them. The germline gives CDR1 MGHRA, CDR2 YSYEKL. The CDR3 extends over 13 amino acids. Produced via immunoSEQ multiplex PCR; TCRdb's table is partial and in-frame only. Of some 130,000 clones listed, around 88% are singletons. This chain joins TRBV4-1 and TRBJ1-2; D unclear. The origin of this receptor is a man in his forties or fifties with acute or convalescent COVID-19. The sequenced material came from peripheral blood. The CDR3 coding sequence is TGCGCCAGCAGCCCCGGAGTGGGCTATGGCTACACCTTC. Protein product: CASSPGVGYGYTF.